What follows are 8 T cell receptor beta chains derived from one specimen sequenced in a study of cytomegalovirus exposure and HLA in healthy donors. 60 Vbeta and 13 Jbeta primers were used in PCR. The method was immunoSEQ multiplex PCR; TCRdb's version includes in-frame clones alone and lacks a portion of them. Of some 140,000 clones in the sample, under 80% were seen once. The sample was PBMCs. The receptor source for this set is a woman aged 50 to 60 in good health and CMV-seropositive.

V gene TRBV15 combines with J gene TRBJ2-3; 7 positions match TRBD2. The CDR3 is 13 amino acids. Trimming at V came to 8 bases and at J to 2 bases, leaving 4 bases not matched to a gene. Germline values: CDR1 LNHNV, CDR2 YYDKDF (reference sequence). The chain's CDR3 is CATGGTNTDTQYF. The CDR3 DNA reads TGTGCCACCGGCGGGACTAACACAGATACGCAGTATTTT.

This clone was detected a few times. The chain's CDR3 is CASSPSLAGGTDTQYF. CDR3 DNA sequence: TGCGCCAGCAGCCCAAGTTTAGCGGGGGGAACAGATACGCAGTATTTT. This chain uses TRBV4-1 with TRBJ2-3; TRBD2 matches 10 bases. The trim removed 4 bases at V and 3 bases at J, leaving 7 bases unmatched. The CDR3 totals 16 residues. Germline CDR1 MGHRA, CDR2 YSYEKL.

This clone showed up just once. CDR3: CASSAASGGASSYNEQFF. DNA for the CDR3: TGTGCCAGCAGCGCCGCTAGCGGGGGGGCCAGCTCCTACAATGAGCAGTTCTTC. The chain uses TRBV5-4 and TRBJ2-1, with 12 positions matching TRBD2. CDR1 SGHNT and CDR2 YYREEE come from the germline V gene (reference sequence). The CDR3 extends over 18 amino acids. J was trimmed by 0 bases and V by 4 bases; bases with no gene match: 8.

The chain is built from TRBV19 and TRBJ1-1; 10 bases are shared with TRBD1. The V and J ends lost 7 bases and 3 bases, in that order; junction bases with no gene match: 2. CDR1 is LNHDA and CDR2 is SQIVND in the germline V gene (reference sequence). CDR3 length: 13 amino acids. CDR3: CASTGTGDTEAFF. The DNA for the CDR3 is TGTGCCAGTACTGGGACAGGGGACACTGAAGCTTTCTTT. The entire variable domain, with the rest obtained from reference TRBV19 and TRBJ1-1, is as follows: DGGITQSPKYLFRKEGQNVTLSCEQNLNHDAMYWYRQDPGQGLRLIYYSQIVNDFQKGDIAEGYSVSREKKESFPLTVTSAQKNPTAFYLCASTGTGDTEAFFGQGTRLTVV.

The chain is built from TRBV30 and TRBJ1-2; 12 nucleotides agree with TRBD1. With V trimmed by 7 bases and J by 8 bases, 11 bases remained unmatched. This CDR3 is built from 14 residues. Germline V CDR1 and CDR2: GTSNPN, SVGIG (reference sequence). CDR3 DNA: TGTGCCTACAACCGGGACAGGGGGCAGCGGGGCTACACCTTC. Translated: CAYNRDRGQRGYTF.

The chain has TRBV4-2 and TRBJ2-3; tentatively, D is TRBD2 (7 bases). This CDR3 is built from 15 residues. Germline CDR1 LGHNA, CDR2 YNFKEQ. Trimming stripped 0 bases from V and 6 bases from J, with 13 bases between. Written as DNA, the CDR3 is TGTGCCAGCAGCCAAGAGGAGGGGGGGGCTGATACGCAGTATTTT. Translation: CASSQEEGGADTQYF.

The CDR3 DNA reads TGTGCCACCACGGGGGGGCGGGGACCCCACTGCGAGCAGTACTTC. Its translation is CATTGGRGPHCEQYF. This chain connects TRBV19 to TRBJ2-7; TRBD2 matches at 8 bases. CDR3 length: 15 residues. The germline gives CDR1 LNHDA, CDR2 SQIVND (reference sequence). Trimming took 10 bases from V and 6 from J; bases not matched to a gene: 17.

This rearrangement joins TRBV28 to TRBJ2-7; D is possibly TRBD2 (7 bases). Trimming took off 3 bases at V and 6 bases at J, with 12 bases between the two ends. The length of the CDR3 is 13 residues. Looked up from germline, CDR1 is MDHEN and CDR2 is SYDVKM. CDR3 coding DNA: TGTGCCAGCAGTTTCAGGGGAGGGATCGAGCAGTACTTC. Residues: CASSFRGGIEQYF.